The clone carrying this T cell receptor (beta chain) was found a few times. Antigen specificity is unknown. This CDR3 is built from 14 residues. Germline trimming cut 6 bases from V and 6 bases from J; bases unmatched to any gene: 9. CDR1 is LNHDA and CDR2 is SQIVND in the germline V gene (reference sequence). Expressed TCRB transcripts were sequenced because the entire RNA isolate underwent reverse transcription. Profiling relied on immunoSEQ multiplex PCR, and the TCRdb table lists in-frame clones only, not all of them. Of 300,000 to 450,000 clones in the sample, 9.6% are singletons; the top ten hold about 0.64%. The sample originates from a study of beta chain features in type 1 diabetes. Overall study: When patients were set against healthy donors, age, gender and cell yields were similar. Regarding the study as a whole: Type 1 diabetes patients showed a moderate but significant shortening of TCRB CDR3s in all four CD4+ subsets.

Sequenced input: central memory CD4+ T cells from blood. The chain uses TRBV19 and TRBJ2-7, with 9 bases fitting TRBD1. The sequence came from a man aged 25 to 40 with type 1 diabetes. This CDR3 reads CASRNPGQGSEQYF. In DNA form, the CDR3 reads TGTGCCAGTAGAAACCCGGGACAGGGATCCGAGCAGTACTTC.